This TCR beta chain came from a study of T-cell reconstitution after alpha-beta-depleted transplantation in children. Unique molecular identifiers tagged the TCRbeta library. TCRdb reanalysed the PCR reads using MiXCR and keeps one entry per CDR3 protein. The table shows about 20,000 distinct CDR3 sequences, with about a tenth occurring only once. This clonotype was observed at least ten times. The clonotype was recovered from a human donor who donated a stem cell graft to a child with chronic granulomatous disease. This specimen consisted of PBMCs from the stem cell graft donor, obtained from the stem cell graft.

CDR3 in amino acids: CASFRGLVNTEAFF. In DNA, the CDR3 is TGTGCCAGCTTCAGGGGGTTGGTGAACACTGAAGCTTTCTTT. V usage is TRBV6-5 and J usage is TRBJ1-1, with 7 bases identical to TRBD1. V gave up 8 bases and J gave up 0 bases; unmatched junction bases: 6. Per germline, CDR1 MNHEY and CDR2 SVGAGI. The CDR3 sequence is 14 residues long.